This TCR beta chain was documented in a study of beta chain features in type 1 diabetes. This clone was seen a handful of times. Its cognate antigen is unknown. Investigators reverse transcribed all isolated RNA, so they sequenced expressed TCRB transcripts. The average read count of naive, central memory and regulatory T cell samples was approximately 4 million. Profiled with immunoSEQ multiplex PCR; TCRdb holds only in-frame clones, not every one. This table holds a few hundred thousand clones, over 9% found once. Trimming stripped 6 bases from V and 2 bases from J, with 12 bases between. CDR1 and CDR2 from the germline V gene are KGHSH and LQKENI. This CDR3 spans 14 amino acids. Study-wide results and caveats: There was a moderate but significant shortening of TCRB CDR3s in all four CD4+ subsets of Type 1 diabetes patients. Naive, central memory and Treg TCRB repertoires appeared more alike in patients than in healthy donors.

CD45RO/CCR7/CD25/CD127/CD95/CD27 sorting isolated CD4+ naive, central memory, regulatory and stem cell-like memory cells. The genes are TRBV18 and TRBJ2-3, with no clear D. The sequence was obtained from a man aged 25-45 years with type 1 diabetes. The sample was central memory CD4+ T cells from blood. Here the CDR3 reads CASSLGPSTDTQYF. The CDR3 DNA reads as TGTGCCAGCTCCCTAGGACCCTCCACAGATACGCAGTATTTT.